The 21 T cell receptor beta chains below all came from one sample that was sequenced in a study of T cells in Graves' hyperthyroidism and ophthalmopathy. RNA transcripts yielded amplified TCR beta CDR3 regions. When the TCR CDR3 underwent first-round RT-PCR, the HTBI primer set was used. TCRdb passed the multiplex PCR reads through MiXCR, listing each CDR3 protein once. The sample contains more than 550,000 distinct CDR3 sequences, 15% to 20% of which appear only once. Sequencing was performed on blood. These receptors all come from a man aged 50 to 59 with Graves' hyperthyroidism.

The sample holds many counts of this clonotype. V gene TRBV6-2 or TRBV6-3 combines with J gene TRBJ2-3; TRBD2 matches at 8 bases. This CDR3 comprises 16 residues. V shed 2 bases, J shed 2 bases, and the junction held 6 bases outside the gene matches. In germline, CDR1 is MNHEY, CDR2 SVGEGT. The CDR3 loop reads CASSYLLAGYTDTQYF. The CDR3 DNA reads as TGTGCCAGCAGTTACCTGTTAGCGGGGTACACAGATACGCAGTATTTT.

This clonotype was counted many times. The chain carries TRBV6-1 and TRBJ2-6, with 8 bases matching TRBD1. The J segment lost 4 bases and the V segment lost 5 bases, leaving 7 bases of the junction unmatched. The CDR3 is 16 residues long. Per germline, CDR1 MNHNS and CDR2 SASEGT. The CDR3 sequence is CASSRSTGAGANVLTF. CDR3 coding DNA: TGTGCCAGCAGTCGGTCGACAGGGGCCGGGGCCAACGTCCTGACTTTC.

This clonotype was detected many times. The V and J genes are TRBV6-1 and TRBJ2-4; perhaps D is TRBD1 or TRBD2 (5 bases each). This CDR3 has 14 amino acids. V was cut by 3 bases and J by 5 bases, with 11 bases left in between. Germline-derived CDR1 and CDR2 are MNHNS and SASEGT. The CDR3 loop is CASSDGTVQNIQYF. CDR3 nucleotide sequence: TGTGCCAGCAGTGACGGGACCGTTCAAAACATTCAGTACTTC.

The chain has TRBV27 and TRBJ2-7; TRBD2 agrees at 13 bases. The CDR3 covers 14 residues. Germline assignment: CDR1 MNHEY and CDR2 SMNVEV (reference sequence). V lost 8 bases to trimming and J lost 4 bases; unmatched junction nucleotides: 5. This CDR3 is CASGRTSGSYEQYF. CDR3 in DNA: TGTGCCAGCGGACGGACTAGCGGGAGTTACGAGCAGTACTTC.

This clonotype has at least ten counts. The DNA for the CDR3 is TGTGCCAGCAGCTCCACTCAGGGGAGTAGCAATCAGCCCCAGCATTTT. Its translation is CASSSTQGSSNQPQHF. The chain joins TRBV7-9 to TRBJ1-5; TRBD1 might be the D (6 bases). Germline V gene lookup returns CDR1 SEHNR and CDR2 FQNEAQ (reference sequence). The CDR3 runs to 16 residues. Deletions cut 4 bases from V and 0 bases from J, with 13 bases between.

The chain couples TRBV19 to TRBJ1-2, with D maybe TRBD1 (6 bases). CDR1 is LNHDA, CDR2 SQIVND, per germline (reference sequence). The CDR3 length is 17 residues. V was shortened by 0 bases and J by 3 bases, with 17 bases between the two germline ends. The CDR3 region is CASSIDRGARPDYGYTF. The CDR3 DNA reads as TGTGCCAGTAGTATAGATCGGGGGGCCCGACCCGACTATGGCTACACCTTC.

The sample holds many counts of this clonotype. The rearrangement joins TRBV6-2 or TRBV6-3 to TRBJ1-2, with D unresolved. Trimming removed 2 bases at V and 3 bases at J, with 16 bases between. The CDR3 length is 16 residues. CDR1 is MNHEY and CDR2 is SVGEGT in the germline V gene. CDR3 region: CASSYKATGSDYGYTF. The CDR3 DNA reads TGTGCCAGCAGTTACAAAGCCACCGGGAGTGACTATGGCTACACCTTC.

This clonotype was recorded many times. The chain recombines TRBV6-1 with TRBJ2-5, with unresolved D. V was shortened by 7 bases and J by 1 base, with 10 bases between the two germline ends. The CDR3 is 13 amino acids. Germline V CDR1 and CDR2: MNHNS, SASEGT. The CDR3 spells CASNTPFQETQYF. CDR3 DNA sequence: TGTGCCAGCAATACCCCCTTCCAAGAGACCCAGTACTTC.

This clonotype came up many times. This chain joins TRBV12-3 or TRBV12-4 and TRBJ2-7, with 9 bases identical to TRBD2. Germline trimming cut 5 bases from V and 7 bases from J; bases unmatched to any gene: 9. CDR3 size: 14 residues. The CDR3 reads CASSNRLAGREQYF. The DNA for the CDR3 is TGTGCCAGCAGTAACCGGCTAGCGGGAAGGGAGCAGTACTTC.

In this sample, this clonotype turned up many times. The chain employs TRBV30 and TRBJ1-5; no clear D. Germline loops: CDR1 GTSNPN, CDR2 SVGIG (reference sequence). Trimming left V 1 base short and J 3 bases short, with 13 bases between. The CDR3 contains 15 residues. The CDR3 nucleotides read TGTGCCTGGAGTGCCAAAACGGTCCTCAATCAGCCCCAGCATTTT. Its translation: CAWSAKTVLNQPQHF. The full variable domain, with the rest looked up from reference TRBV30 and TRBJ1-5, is SQTIHQWPATLVQPVGSPLSLECTVEGTSNPNLYWYRQAAGRGLQLLFYSVGIGQISSEVPQNLSASRPQDRQFILSSKKLLLSDSGFYLCAWSAKTVLNQPQHFGDGTRLSIL.

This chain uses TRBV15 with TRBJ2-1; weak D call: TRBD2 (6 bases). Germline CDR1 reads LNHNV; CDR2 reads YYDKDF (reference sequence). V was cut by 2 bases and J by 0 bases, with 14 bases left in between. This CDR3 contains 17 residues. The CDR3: CATSRSSSSGSYNEQFF. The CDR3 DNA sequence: TGTGCCACCAGCAGATCCAGTAGTAGCGGCTCCTACAATGAGCAGTTCTTC.

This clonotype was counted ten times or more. The DNA of the CDR3 is TGTGCCAGCAGCCAAAAGCCCTGGCGGCGGGACCCCACAGATACGCAGTATTTT. This sequence encodes CASSQKPWRRDPTDTQYF. V usage is TRBV3-1 and J usage is TRBJ2-3; D is perhaps TRBD2 (6 bases). The germline CDR1 and CDR2 sequences are LGHDT and YNNKEL (reference sequence). This CDR3 has 18 residues. V shed 2 bases and J shed 2 bases, with 20 bases lying between them.

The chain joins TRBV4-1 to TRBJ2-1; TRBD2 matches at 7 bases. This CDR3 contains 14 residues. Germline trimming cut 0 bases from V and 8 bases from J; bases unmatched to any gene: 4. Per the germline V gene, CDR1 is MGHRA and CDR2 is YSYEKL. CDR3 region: CASSQDRGDYEQFF. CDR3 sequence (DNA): TGCGCCAGCAGCCAAGATCGGGGGGACTATGAGCAGTTCTTC.

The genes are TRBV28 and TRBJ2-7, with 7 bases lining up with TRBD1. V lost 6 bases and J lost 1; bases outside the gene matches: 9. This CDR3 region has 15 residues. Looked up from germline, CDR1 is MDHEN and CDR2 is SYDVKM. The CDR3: CASRETGTESYEQYF. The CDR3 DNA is TGTGCCAGCAGAGAGACCGGGACAGAATCCTACGAGCAGTACTTC.

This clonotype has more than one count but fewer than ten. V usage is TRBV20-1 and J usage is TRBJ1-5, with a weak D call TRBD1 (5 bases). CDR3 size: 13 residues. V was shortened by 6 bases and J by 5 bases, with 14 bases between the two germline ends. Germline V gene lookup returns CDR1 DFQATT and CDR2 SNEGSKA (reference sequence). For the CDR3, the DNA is TGCAGTGCCCCGGGACCCCGATATCAGCCCCAGCATTTT. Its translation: CSAPGPRYQPQHF.

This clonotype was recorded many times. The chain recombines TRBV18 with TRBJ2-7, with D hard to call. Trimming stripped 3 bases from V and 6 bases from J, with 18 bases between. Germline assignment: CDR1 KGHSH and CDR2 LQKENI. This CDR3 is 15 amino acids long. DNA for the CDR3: TGTGCCAGCTCACCCAATTACCGGAGTCTCTCCGAGCAGTACTTC. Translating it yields CASSPNYRSLSEQYF.

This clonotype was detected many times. CDR3 bases: TGTGCCAGCAGTTTACCCAGGGCGCGATCAGATACGCAGTATTTT. This translates into CASSLPRARSDTQYF. V usage is TRBV28 and J usage is TRBJ2-3; D possibly corresponds to TRBD1 (5 bases). The V gene's germline CDR1 is MDHEN and CDR2 SYDVKM. The germline V and J ends were trimmed by 2 bases and 4 bases, with 13 bases remaining between them. This CDR3 has 15 residues.

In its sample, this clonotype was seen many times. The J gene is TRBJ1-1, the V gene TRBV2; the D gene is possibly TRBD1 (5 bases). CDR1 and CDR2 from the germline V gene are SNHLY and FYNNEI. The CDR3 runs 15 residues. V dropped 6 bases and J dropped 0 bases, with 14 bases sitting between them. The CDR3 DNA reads TGTGCCAGCAGGTCCGACAGTTCCATGAACACTGAAGCTTTCTTT. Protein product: CASRSDSSMNTEAFF.

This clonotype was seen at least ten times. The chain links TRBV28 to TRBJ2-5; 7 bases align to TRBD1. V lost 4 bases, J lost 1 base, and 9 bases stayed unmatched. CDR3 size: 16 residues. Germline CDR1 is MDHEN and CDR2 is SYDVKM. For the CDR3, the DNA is TGTGCCAGCAGTTCCACAGGGGTGCCCCTCCAAGAGACCCAGTACTTC. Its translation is CASSSTGVPLQETQYF.

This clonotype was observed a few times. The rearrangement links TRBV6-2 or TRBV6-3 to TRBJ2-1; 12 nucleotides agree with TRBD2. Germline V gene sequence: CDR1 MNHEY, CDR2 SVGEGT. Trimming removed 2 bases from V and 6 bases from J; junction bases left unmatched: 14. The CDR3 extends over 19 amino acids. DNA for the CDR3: TGTGCCAGCAGTTACCGACTAGCGGGAGAATGGGGCTCTACCAATGAGCAGTTCTTC. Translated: CASSYRLAGEWGSTNEQFF.

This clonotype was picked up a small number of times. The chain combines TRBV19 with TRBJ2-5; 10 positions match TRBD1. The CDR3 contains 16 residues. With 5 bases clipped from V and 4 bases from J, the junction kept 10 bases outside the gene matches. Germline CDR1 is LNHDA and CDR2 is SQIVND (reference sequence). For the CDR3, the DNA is TGTGCCAGTAGTTCGGACAGGGGGAGAGTATCAGAGACCCAGTACTTC. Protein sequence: CASSSDRGRVSETQYF.